This T cell receptor beta chain was captured by sequencing in a study of blood T cell repertoires in COVID-19. Across the whole study: T cells, B-cell-depleted T cells, or PBMCs supplied cDNA or gDNA.

V lost 6 bases, J lost 3 bases, and 8 bases stayed unmatched. The length of the CDR3 is 15 residues. The germline gives CDR1 WSHSY, CDR2 SAAADI. Profiling relied on immunoSEQ multiplex PCR, and the TCRdb table lists in-frame clones only, not all of them. The top ten hold 1.9% of the sample, which has over 200,000 clones, about 90% seen once. This chain uses TRBV10-2 with TRBJ2-3, with 8 nucleotides matching TRBD2. Sequencing used peripheral blood. The sequence derives from a man aged 35-49 years with active or convalescent COVID-19. The CDR3 DNA is TGCGCCAGCAGCCCTAACGGGGGGGCGACAGATACGCAGTATTTT. Protein product: CASSPNGGATDTQYF.